A few counts support the clone carrying this T cell receptor beta chain. This entry belongs to a study of T-cell reconstitution after alpha-beta-depleted transplantation in children. Preparation of the TCRbeta library used unique molecular identifiers. Via MiXCR, TCRdb re-called the PCR reads, giving one row per CDR3 protein. This sample has about 340,000 distinct CDR3 sequences, with 10% found just once. This receptor was taken from a human donor who donated a stem cell graft to a child with acute lymphoblastic leukemia. The sequenced sample was PBMCs from the stem cell graft donor, obtained from the stem cell graft.

The CDR3 is CSARALDLNTQYF. The DNA for the CDR3 is TGCAGTGCTAGAGCCCTTGACCTAAATACGCAGTATTTT. The chain has TRBV20-1 and TRBJ2-3, with D unclear. Trimming cost V 1 base and J 7 bases, with 12 bases left between them. The CDR3 is 13 residues long. Germline V CDR1 and CDR2: DFQATT, SNEGSKA (reference sequence).